This note documents a single T cell receptor beta chain sequence. Its antigen remains unidentified. This record comes from a study of T cell responses to AZD1222 COVID-19 vaccine. Overall study results and limits: Two AZD1222 administrations were followed by greater Spike-specific TCR breadth and depth. Repertoires in all cases were sampled only once the peak T cell response had passed. Reportedly, nearly half the spike-specific TCRs target unmutated variant regions. White British ancestry dominated among donors, who included more females, and clonal diversity was possibly underestimated.

Libraries were prepared by immunoSEQ multiplex PCR; TCRdb keeps only in-frame clonotypes and omits some of them. The repertoire consists of 150,000 to 180,000 clones, with 85% to 90% occurring once and the leading ten covering 5.5%. The V gene lost 4 bases and the J gene lost 8 bases, with 6 bases spanning the gap. The germline V gene has CDR1 SGHRS and CDR2 YFSETQ. The CDR3 runs 11 residues. The chain recombines TRBV5-1 with TRBJ2-2; D perhaps matches TRBD1 (6 bases). Material: peripheral blood, obtained on day 0 of MenACWY control vaccination. The receptor was isolated from an adult in good health. The CDR3 here is CASSGTGELFF. For the CDR3, the DNA is TGCGCCAGCAGCGGGACAGGGGAGCTGTTTTTT.